The 23 T cell receptor beta chains listed next were all sequenced from one sample in a study of a mutant IDH1 vaccine in newly diagnosed glioma. These receptors are not linked to any known antigen. Described time point: week 35, safety follow-up. Alongside topical imiquimod, each dose of vaccine comprised 300 ug of mutant IDH1 20-mer peptide. The method was immunoSEQ multiplex PCR; TCRdb's version includes in-frame clones alone and lacks a portion of them. The sample carries roughly 52,000 clones, 75% to 85% recorded once. The sample consisted of PBMCs, taken from a glioma patient whose treatment included an IDH1 peptide vaccine. The origin of the receptors is a middle-aged man with glioma.

The chain couples TRBV11-3 to TRBJ2-4; D is possibly TRBD2 (6 bases). Germline lookup yields CDR1 SGHNT and CDR2 YENEEA. Trimming left V 5 bases short and J 0 bases short, with 17 bases between. The CDR3 is made up of 17 amino acids. The CDR3: CASSGSAGLLAKNIQYF. CDR3 coding DNA: TGTGCCAGCAGCGGGTCTGCGGGACTTCTAGCCAAAAACATTCAGTACTTC. The full variable domain, in which reference TRBV11-3 and TRBJ2-4 provide the parts outside the CDR3, is EAGVVQSPRYKIIEKKQPVAFWCNPISGHNTLYWYLQNLGQGPELLIRYENEEAVDDSQLPKDRFSAERLKGVDSTLKIQPAELGDSAVYLCASSGSAGLLAKNIQYFGAGTRLSVL.

This clone was observed a single time. The chain uses TRBV5-1 and TRBJ2-5, with 10 bases that match TRBD1. The CDR3 is made up of 16 amino acids. V lost 2 bases, J lost 4 bases, and 8 bases stayed unmatched. Germline CDR1 and CDR2: SGHRS and YFSETQ. This CDR3 reads CASSFRDRGGGETQYF. The CDR3 DNA reads TGCGCCAGCAGCTTCCGGGACAGGGGAGGGGGAGAGACCCAGTACTTC.

This chain connects TRBV25-1 to TRBJ1-1; D gene unclear. The CDR3 sequence is 14 residues long. Germline-derived CDR1 and CDR2 are MGHDK and SYGVNS. The V gene lost 4 bases and the J gene lost 4 bases, with 13 bases spanning the gap. The CDR3 nucleotides are TGTGCCAGCAGTGCGTCGTTAGGGAGCACTGAAGCTTTCTTT. It yields the protein CASSASLGSTEAFF.

This rearrangement joins TRBV19 to TRBJ2-5, with 12 bases that match TRBD2. The CDR3 extends over 16 amino acids. The V segment lost 3 bases and the J segment 0 bases; nucleotides outside the gene matches: 2. CDR1 LNHDA and CDR2 SQIVND come from the germline V gene (reference sequence). The DNA for the CDR3 is TGTGCCAGTAGTATTGGGACTAGCGGGTACCAAGAGACCCAGTACTTC. Protein: CASSIGTSGYQETQYF.

The rearrangement links TRBV28 to TRBJ2-6; D unclear. CDR3 length: 15 residues. The germline gives CDR1 MDHEN, CDR2 SYDVKM. V gave up 5 bases and J gave up 1 base, with 9 bases separating them. CDR3 residues: CASSPLKSGANVLTF. CDR3 DNA sequence: TGTGCCAGCAGTCCACTAAAGTCTGGGGCCAACGTCCTGACTTTC.

The chain carries TRBV4-3 and TRBJ2-1; D ambiguous. This CDR3 comprises 14 residues. Germline V gene sequence: CDR1 LGHNA, CDR2 YSLEER. Trimming left V 0 bases short and J 3 bases short, with 6 bases between. The CDR3 here is CASSQEPGYNEQFF. For the CDR3, the DNA is TGCGCCAGCAGCCAAGAACCAGGCTACAATGAGCAGTTCTTC.

The chain's CDR3 is CASSLGARADTQYF. The DNA of the CDR3 is TGTGCCAGCAGCTTAGGGGCACGAGCAGATACGCAGTATTTT. The chain recombines TRBV7-6 with TRBJ2-3; D gene ambiguous. V lost 1 base and J 4 bases, leaving 9 bases between the germline ends. CDR3 length: 14 residues. Per the germline V gene, CDR1 is SGHVS and CDR2 is FNYEAQ. Variable domain in full (rest from reference TRBV7-6 and TRBJ2-3): GAGVSQSPRYKVTKRGQDVALRCDPISGHVSLYWYRQALGQGPEFLTYFNYEAQQDKSGLPNDRFSAERPEGSISTLTIQRTEQRDSAMYRCASSLGARADTQYFGPGTRLTVL.

The chain combines TRBV5-1 with TRBJ1-1; TRBD1 matches 12 bases. The CDR3 runs to 15 residues. The trim removed 4 bases at V and 4 bases at J, leaving 5 bases unmatched. Looked up from germline, CDR1 is SGHRS and CDR2 is YFSETQ. The CDR3 DNA reads TGCGCCAGCAGCGGGACAGGGGGCCAGATCACTGAAGCTTTCTTT. Protein: CASSGTGGQITEAFF.

The J gene is TRBJ2-3, the V gene TRBV5-1, with a possible D match to TRBD1 (6 bases). Trimming pared 0 bases from V and 1 base from J, leaving 6 bases between. This CDR3 contains 14 residues. Germline CDR1 SGHRS, CDR2 YFSETQ. The CDR3 here is CASSLDRGTDTQYF. The DNA for the CDR3 is TGCGCCAGCAGCTTGGACAGGGGCACAGATACGCAGTATTTT.

The V and J genes are TRBV30 and TRBJ1-6; TRBD1 might be the D (5 bases). With 3 bases removed from V and 7 bases from J, the gap between germline ends came to 28 bases. The length of the CDR3 is 19 residues. Germline CDR1 GTSNPN, CDR2 SVGIG (reference sequence). CDR3 in DNA: TGTGCCTGGAGCGTATATATAGCCCCCGGGGACGTCGTGAATTCACCCCTCCACTTT. It encodes CAWSVYIAPGDVVNSPLHF.

The V and J genes are TRBV7-2 and TRBJ2-5; D is possibly TRBD2 (5 bases). Germline V gene sequence: CDR1 SGHTA, CDR2 FQGNSA. V lost 2 bases and J 7 bases, leaving 17 bases between the germline ends. The CDR3 loop spans 15 amino acids. The CDR3 reads CASSLYTSGTRTQYF. The CDR3 bases are TGTGCCAGCAGCTTATATACCAGCGGCACCAGGACCCAGTACTTC.

This clone was seen a few times. The genes are TRBV6-5 and TRBJ2-7; D is undetermined. With 4 bases removed from V and 2 bases from J, the gap between germline ends came to 15 bases. CDR1 and CDR2 (germline): MNHEY, SVGAGI. This CDR3 region has 15 residues. In DNA form, the CDR3 reads TGTGCCAGCAGTTCTCCTCCGACGGATACCTACGAGCAGTACGTC. Protein: CASSSPPTDTYEQYV.

The chain recombines TRBV4-1 with TRBJ2-3; perhaps TRBD1 as D (5 bases). Germline CDR1 and CDR2: MGHRA and YSYEKL. The CDR3 totals 18 residues. Trimming removed 4 bases at V and 3 bases at J, with 23 bases between. The CDR3 sequence is CASSPGVGRGGPTDTQYF. For the CDR3, the DNA is TGCGCCAGCAGCCCGGGCGTAGGAAGGGGCGGTCCGACAGATACGCAGTATTTT.

This clone was observed a handful of times. The chain carries TRBV6-5 and TRBJ1-4; D is ambiguous. V was trimmed by 6 bases and J by 7 bases, leaving 12 bases between them. CDR1 is MNHEY and CDR2 is SVGAGI in the germline V gene. CDR3 length: 13 residues. Written as DNA, the CDR3 is TGTGCCAGCAGCGACGTATTTTTTGAAAAACTGTTTTTT. This gives the protein CASSDVFFEKLFF.

This clone was counted a few times. The V gene is TRBV19, the J gene TRBJ1-1; no firm D call. Germline V gene sequence: CDR1 LNHDA, CDR2 SQIVND (reference sequence). The V gene lost 2 bases and the J gene lost 8 bases, with 6 bases spanning the gap. This CDR3 spans 11 amino acids. The CDR3 loop reads CASSITGEAFF. The CDR3 DNA reads TGTGCCAGTAGTATAACGGGGGAAGCTTTCTTT.

This chain joins TRBV19 and TRBJ2-5, with D uncertain. Germline V lookup: CDR1 LNHDA, CDR2 SQIVND (reference sequence). This CDR3 region has 13 residues. Trimming took 4 bases from V and 5 from J, leaving 11 bases between them. CDR3 in DNA: TGTGCCAGTAGTACTAGTGGATGGGAGACCCAGTACTTC. It is translated as CASSTSGWETQYF. The full variable domain, with the rest looked up from reference TRBV19 and TRBJ2-5, is DGGITQSPKYLFRKEGQNVTLSCEQNLNHDAMYWYRQDPGQGLRLIYYSQIVNDFQKGDIAEGYSVSREKKESFPLTVTSAQKNPTAFYLCASSTSGWETQYFGPGTRLLVL.

The chain has TRBV11-3 and TRBJ2-7; TRBD2 agrees at 14 bases. The CDR3 extends over 15 amino acids. Trimming removed 5 bases from V and 7 bases from J; junction bases left unmatched: 7. Germline values: CDR1 SGHNT, CDR2 YENEEA. CDR3 bases: TGTGCCAGCAGCCTACGACTAGCGGGAGGGTCTGAGCAGTACGTC. Translated: CASSLRLAGGSEQYV.

This clone was recorded a few times. Different DNA sequences within this sample yield the same CDR3. V and J are TRBV5-1 and TRBJ1-6; weak D call: TRBD1 (5 bases). This CDR3 has 15 amino acids. V was pared by 0 bases and J by 5 bases, with 9 bases between. Germline CDR1 SGHRS, CDR2 YFSETQ. The CDR3 spells CASSLVGRDNSPLHF. DNA for the CDR3: TGCGCCAGCAGCTTGGTGGGACGGGATAATTCACCCCTCCACTTT.

The chain is built from TRBV18 and TRBJ2-7; 8 bases line up with TRBD1. Per the germline V gene, CDR1 is KGHSH and CDR2 is LQKENI. J was trimmed by 4 bases and V by 3 bases; bases with no gene match: 5. The CDR3 sequence is 14 residues long. The CDR3 DNA is TGTGCCAGCTCACCCGGGACAGGCCTATACGAGCAGTACTTC. As protein: CASSPGTGLYEQYF.

V and J are TRBV11-2 and TRBJ2-2; perhaps TRBD2 as D (6 bases). The V and J ends lost 3 bases and 3 bases respectively, with 14 bases between them. CDR3 length: 16 amino acids. Germline CDR1 and CDR2: SGHAT and FQNNGV. The CDR3 DNA sequence: TGTGCCAGCAGCTTGGGCAGACTAGAGGACACCGGGGAGCTGTTTTTT. Protein sequence: CASSLGRLEDTGELFF.

The J gene is TRBJ2-5, the V gene TRBV7-2; 8 nucleotides line up with TRBD2. The germline gives CDR1 SGHTA, CDR2 FQGNSA. The CDR3 is 15 amino acids. V shed 1 base, J shed 2 bases, and the junction held 3 bases outside the gene matches. In DNA, the CDR3 is TGTGCCAGCAGCTTAGGATCTAGCGGGCAAGAGACCCAGTACTTC. Translation gives CASSLGSSGQETQYF.

The rearrangement links TRBV9 to TRBJ2-7, with 9 positions matching TRBD2. V was pared by 4 bases and J by 6 bases, with 11 bases of the junction left unmatched. Germline V gene sequence: CDR1 SGDLS, CDR2 YYNGEE. The CDR3 covers 15 residues. The CDR3 loop reads CASSPRGRGGGEQYF. The CDR3, as DNA: TGTGCCAGCAGCCCTCGCGGGAGGGGTGGGGGCGAGCAGTACTTC. Using reference TRBV9 and TRBJ2-7 for the parts outside the CDR3, the full variable domain is DSGVTQTPKHLITATGQRVTLRCSPRSGDLSVYWYQQSLDQGLQFLIQYYNGEERAKGNILERFSAQQFPDLHSELNLSSLELGDSALYFCASSPRGRGGGEQYFGPGTRLTVT.

The genes are TRBV14 and TRBJ2-1; 8 positions agree with TRBD2. The trim removed 4 bases at V and 12 bases at J, leaving 5 bases unmatched. The germline CDR1 and CDR2 sequences are SGHDN and FVKESK. CDR3 length equals 12 residues. The CDR3 coding sequence is TGTGCCAGCAGCCTATTACGGGAGGGGCAGTTCTTC. It specifies CASSLLREGQFF.